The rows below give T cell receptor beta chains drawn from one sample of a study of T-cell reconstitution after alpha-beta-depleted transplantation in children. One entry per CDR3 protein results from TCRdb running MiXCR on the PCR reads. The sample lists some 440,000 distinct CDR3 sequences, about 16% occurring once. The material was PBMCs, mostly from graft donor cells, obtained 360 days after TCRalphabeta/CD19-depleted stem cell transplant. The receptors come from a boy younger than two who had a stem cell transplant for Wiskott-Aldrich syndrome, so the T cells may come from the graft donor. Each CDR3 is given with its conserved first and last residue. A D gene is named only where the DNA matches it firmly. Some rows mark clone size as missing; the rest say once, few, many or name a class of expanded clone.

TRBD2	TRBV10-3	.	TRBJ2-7	TGTGCCATCAGTGAATGGGGACTAGCGGGAAACGAGCAGTACTTC	CAISEWGLAGNEQYF
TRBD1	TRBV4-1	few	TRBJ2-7	TGCGCCAGCAGCCAAGGGGTTTGGACAGGGGCCTACGAGCAGTACTTC	CASSQGVWTGAYEQYF
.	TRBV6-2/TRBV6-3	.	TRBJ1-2	TGTGCCAGCAGTTACAACCCCGACAGGTCCCTCTATGGCTACACCTTC	CASSYNPDRSLYGYTF
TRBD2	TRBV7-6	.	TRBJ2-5	TGTGCCAGCGGCGAAACGGGAGGGCCGAAAGAGACCCAGTACTTC	CASGETGGPKETQYF
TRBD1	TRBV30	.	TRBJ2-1	TGTGCCTGGAGTTGGGACAGAGCCTCCTACAATGAGCAGTTCTTC	CAWSWDRASYNEQFF
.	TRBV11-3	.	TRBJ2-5	TGTGCCAGCAGCTTAAGATGGGGACGGGAGACCCAGTACTTC	CASSLRWGRETQYF
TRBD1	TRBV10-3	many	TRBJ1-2	TGTGCCATCAGTGACCCCACAACGGACAGGGCTAACTATGGCTACACCTTC	CAISDPTTDRANYGYTF
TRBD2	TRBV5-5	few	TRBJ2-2	TGTGCCAGCAGATCCGGACTAGCGGCCACCGGGGAGCTGTTTTTT	CASRSGLAATGELFF
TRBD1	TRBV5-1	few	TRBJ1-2	TGCGCCAGCAGCATCGGGACAGGGAGAAGCAGCTATGGCTACACCTTC	CASSIGTGRSSYGYTF
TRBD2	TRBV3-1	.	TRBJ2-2	TGTGCCAGCAGCCAAGATGTTTGGCACCGCGGGGGGGCCGGAACCGGGGAGCTGTTTTTT	CASSQDVWHRGGAGTGELFF
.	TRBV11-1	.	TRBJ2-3	TGTGCCAGCAGCCAAATTTTTAAAATTAGACACAACACAGATACGCAGTATTTT	CASSQIFKIRHNTDTQYF
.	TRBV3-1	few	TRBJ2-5	TGTGCCAGCAGCCAATCTGACAGCCAAGAGACCCAGTACTTC	CASSQSDSQETQYF
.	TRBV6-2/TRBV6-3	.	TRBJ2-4	TGTGCCAGCAGTTCGCGTCGGGTGGACATTCAGTACTTC	CASSSRRVDIQYF
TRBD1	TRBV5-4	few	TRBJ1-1	TGTGCCAGCAGCTTGGATCTACAGGGGGCGGTCACTGAAGCTTTCTTT	CASSLDLQGAVTEAFF
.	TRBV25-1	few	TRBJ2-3	TGTGCCAGCAGCGGGTATTGGGACACAGATACGCAGTATTTT	CASSGYWDTDTQYF
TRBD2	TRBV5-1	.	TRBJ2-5	TGCGCCAGCAGCTTAACTAGCGTGGGGCGAGAGACCCAGTACTTC	CASSLTSVGRETQYF
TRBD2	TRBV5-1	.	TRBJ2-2	TGCGCCAGCAGCTTGGATGGCGGGAGGCCCACCGGGGAGCTGTTTTTT	CASSLDGGRPTGELFF
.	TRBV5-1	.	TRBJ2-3	TGCGCCAGCAGCTTGGGGAGGGCCCTCGGATCGCAGTATTTT	CASSLGRALGSQYF